The 21 T cell receptor beta chains below were found in one sample sequenced in a study of blood T cell dynamics during melanoma immunotherapy. This table comes from immunoSEQ multiplex PCR, and its TCRdb copy is limited to in-frame clones, with some not included. The sample has roughly 10,000 clones; around nine tenths are singletons. Described time point: week 3, after first cycle of checkpoint inhibitor. The sequences come from blood, collected from a patient treated with checkpoint blockade. Receptors originate from a human donor with melanoma.

V gene TRBV6-5 combines with J gene TRBJ2-3, with a possible D match to TRBD1 (6 bases). Germline assignment: CDR1 MNHEY and CDR2 SVGAGI. The CDR3 is 13 amino acids. Trimming cost V 8 bases and J 5 bases, with 14 bases left between them. CDR3 loop: CASGSVGGDTQYF. In nucleotides, the CDR3 is TGTGCCAGCGGCTCAGTAGGGGGAGATACGCAGTATTTT.

This chain uses TRBV30 with TRBJ2-7, with 11 positions matching TRBD1. With V trimmed by 2 bases and J by 3 bases, 3 bases remained unmatched. CDR3 length equals 14 residues. CDR1 GTSNPN and CDR2 SVGIG come from the germline V gene (reference sequence). For the CDR3, the DNA is TGTGCCTGGAGTCCCGGGACAGGGGGCTACGAGCAGTACTTC. Translation gives CAWSPGTGGYEQYF.

The chain carries TRBV5-6 and TRBJ2-5; 9 positions match TRBD1. Germline-derived CDR1 and CDR2 are SGHDT and YYEEEE. The V and J ends lost 4 bases and 2 bases, in that order; junction bases with no gene match: 3. The CDR3 loop spans 14 amino acids. CDR3 protein: CASSGGQGQETQYF. DNA of the CDR3: TGTGCCAGCAGCGGAGGACAGGGGCAAGAGACCCAGTACTTC. Variable domain in full (rest from reference TRBV5-6 and TRBJ2-5): DAGVTQSPTHLIKTRGQQVTLRCSPKSGHDTVSWYQQALGQGPQFIFQYYEEEERQRGNFPDRFSGHQFPNYSSELNVNALLLGDSALYLCASSGGQGQETQYFGPGTRLLVL.

The chain joins TRBV19 to TRBJ1-1, with no clear D. The V end lost 5 bases, the J end lost 3 bases, and 10 bases lay between the germline ends. Germline CDR1 is LNHDA and CDR2 is SQIVND (reference sequence). This CDR3 is built from 13 residues. The CDR3 DNA follows: TGTGCCAGTAGTGCCAGGTCCCACACTGAAGCTTTCTTT. This encodes CASSARSHTEAFF.

This rearrangement joins TRBV2 to TRBJ2-7; 10 bases match TRBD2. CDR1 is SNHLY, CDR2 FYNNEI, per germline. V trimming: 4 bases; J trimming: 4 bases; junction bases outside the gene matches: 7. This CDR3 spans 15 amino acids. The CDR3 nucleotides are TGTGCCAGCAGTGTCGGTAGCGGGGGGCCGTACGAGCAGTACTTC. Residues: CASSVGSGGPYEQYF.

The chain couples TRBV7-2 to TRBJ2-3; perhaps TRBD2 as D (5 bases). From germline, CDR1 is SGHTA and CDR2 FQGNSA. V was shortened by 3 bases and J by 2 bases, with 12 bases between the two germline ends. This CDR3 contains 15 residues. In DNA form, the CDR3 reads TGTGCCAGCAGCTTGGACGGACTTCACACAGATACGCAGTATTTT. Translated, it gives CASSLDGLHTDTQYF.

This rearrangement joins TRBV7-2 to TRBJ1-1, with D hard to call. The V gene's germline CDR1 is SGHTA and CDR2 FQGNSA. CDR3 length equals 14 residues. V lost 2 bases, J lost 2 bases, and 9 bases lay in between. The CDR3 region is CASSLNFINTEAFF. In DNA form, the CDR3 reads TGTGCCAGCAGCTTAAACTTCATCAACACTGAAGCTTTCTTT.

V usage is TRBV19 and J usage is TRBJ1-3; no firm D call. CDR3 size: 15 residues. V lost 9 bases and J lost 2, with 17 bases in between. Germline V CDR1 and CDR2: LNHDA, SQIVND (reference sequence). The chain's CDR3 is CASRSDGIPGNTIYF. In DNA form, the CDR3 reads TGTGCCAGCAGATCGGACGGGATCCCTGGAAACACCATATATTTT.

J is TRBJ2-3 and V is TRBV4-3; D may be TRBD2 (6 bases). Trimming cost V 4 bases and J 0 bases, with 29 bases left between them. The V gene's germline CDR1 is LGHNA and CDR2 YSLEER. CDR3 length: 21 residues. Here the CDR3 reads CASSRAHRRGRGTLSTDTQYF. CDR3 bases: TGCGCCAGCAGCCGCGCCCACCGCCGGGGTCGGGGGACCCTTAGCACAGATACGCAGTATTTT.

This chain connects TRBV27 to TRBJ1-6; D call uncertain. The germline V gene encodes CDR1 MNHEY and CDR2 SMNVEV (reference sequence). This CDR3 contains 15 residues. The V end was cut by 5 bases, the J end by 7 bases, with 15 bases between. As DNA, the CDR3 is TGTGCCAGCAGTCAAACCCCCGTGGGAAATTCACCCCTCCACTTT. Translated, it gives CASSQTPVGNSPLHF.

The genes are TRBV7-6 and TRBJ1-5; the D gene is possibly TRBD1 (6 bases). This CDR3 is built from 14 residues. V was cut by 5 bases and J by 2 bases, with 10 bases left in between. Per the germline V gene, CDR1 is SGHVS and CDR2 is FNYEAQ. The CDR3 is CASSPAGGNQPQHF. In nucleotides, the CDR3 is TGTGCCAGCAGCCCCGCAGGGGGCAATCAGCCCCAGCATTTT.

The chain couples TRBV5-6 to TRBJ1-4; D gene unclear. This CDR3 has 15 residues. Germline V lookup: CDR1 SGHDT, CDR2 YYEEEE. With 0 bases removed from V and 4 bases from J, the gap between germline ends came to 10 bases. The CDR3 DNA reads as TGTGCCAGCAGCTTGGCAGGTAGCAATAATGAAAAACTGTTTTTT. Translating gives CASSLAGSNNEKLFF.

This sequence joins TRBV5-1 and TRBJ2-5; 10 bases are a match to TRBD2. Looked up from germline, CDR1 is SGHRS and CDR2 is YFSETQ. The CDR3 is 15 residues long. V gave up 0 bases and J gave up 7 bases; unmatched junction bases: 6. CDR3 amino acids: CASSLGTSGGGTQYF. The CDR3 region has the DNA TGCGCCAGCAGCTTGGGGACTAGCGGTGGGGGGACCCAGTACTTC.

The V gene is TRBV2, the J gene TRBJ1-4, with D unclear. The CDR3 runs 15 residues. Germline CDR1 reads SNHLY; CDR2 reads FYNNEI. Trimming cost V 4 bases and J 0 bases, with 9 bases left between them. The CDR3 nucleotides are TGTGCCAGCAGTGTTAGGCTGGCAACTAATGAAAAACTGTTTTTT. As protein: CASSVRLATNEKLFF.

The chain carries TRBV25-1 and TRBJ1-4, with D maybe TRBD1 (5 bases). V was clipped by 7 bases and J by 8 bases, with 8 bases between them. The CDR3 spans 11 residues. Germline lookup yields CDR1 MGHDK and CDR2 SYGVNS. In DNA, the CDR3 is TGTGCCAGCATCGGGGGGGAAAAACTGTTTTTT. Translated, it gives CASIGGEKLFF.

The gene calls are TRBV7-3 and TRBJ2-2; 14 positions agree with TRBD2. Per the germline V gene, CDR1 is SGHTA and CDR2 is FQGTGA. The CDR3 loop spans 17 amino acids. The V and J ends lost 3 bases and 6 bases, in that order; junction bases with no gene match: 6. The CDR3 region is CASSFPGLAGEAGELFF. The CDR3 coding sequence is TGTGCCAGCAGCTTCCCGGGACTAGCGGGGGAGGCCGGGGAGCTGTTTTTT.

This clone was observed a handful of times. The rearrangement links TRBV18 to TRBJ1-4, with D possibly being TRBD1 (5 bases). Germline assignment: CDR1 KGHSH and CDR2 LQKENI. This CDR3 comprises 14 residues. V lost 2 bases to trimming and J lost 5 bases, with 9 bases between them. The CDR3 sequence is CASSPSGLNEKLFF. In DNA, the CDR3 is TGTGCCAGCTCACCATCAGGGTTAAATGAAAAACTGTTTTTT.

The chain uses TRBV9 and TRBJ1-5; TRBD1 aligns across 7 bases. Losses at the gene ends were 2 bases for V and 1 base for J; bases not matched to a gene: 3. Looked up from germline, CDR1 is SGDLS and CDR2 is YYNGEE. This CDR3 contains 15 residues. The chain's CDR3 is CASSVSGGSNQPQHF. For the CDR3, the DNA is TGTGCCAGCAGCGTCTCAGGGGGAAGCAATCAGCCCCAGCATTTT.

The chain recombines TRBV7-3 with TRBJ2-2; D gene unclear. Trimming left V 2 bases short and J 4 bases short, with 8 bases between. The germline V gene has CDR1 SGHTA and CDR2 FQGTGA. The CDR3 has 14 amino acids. CDR3 residues: CASSLGLGTGELFF. The CDR3 DNA follows: TGTGCCAGCAGCTTAGGATTAGGCACCGGGGAGCTGTTTTTT.

The chain joins TRBV7-2 to TRBJ1-5, with 7 bases that match TRBD1. Germline V gene sequence: CDR1 SGHTA, CDR2 FQGNSA. The CDR3 extends over 16 amino acids. After removal of 1 base from V and 5 bases from J, the junction contained 8 bases not matched to a gene. The CDR3 nucleotides read TGTGCCAGCAGCTTAGGTTCAGGGGGAGCGGATCAGCCCCAGCATTTT. This encodes CASSLGSGGADQPQHF. The full variable domain, with the rest looked up from reference TRBV7-2 and TRBJ1-5, is GAGVSQSPSNKVTEKGKDVELRCDPISGHTALYWYRQSLGQGLEFLIYFQGNSAPDKSGLPSDRFSAERTGGSVSTLTIQRTQQEDSAVYLCASSLGSGGADQPQHFGDGTRLSIL.

The genes are TRBV30 and TRBJ1-2; 7 positions agree with TRBD1. The CDR3 is 14 amino acids. After removal of 3 bases from V and 6 bases from J, the junction contained 10 bases not matched to a gene. Per the germline V gene, CDR1 is GTSNPN and CDR2 is SVGIG (reference sequence). CDR3 loop: CAWRKTGTVDGYTF. The CDR3 DNA follows: TGTGCCTGGAGGAAAACAGGGACAGTTGATGGCTACACCTTC.